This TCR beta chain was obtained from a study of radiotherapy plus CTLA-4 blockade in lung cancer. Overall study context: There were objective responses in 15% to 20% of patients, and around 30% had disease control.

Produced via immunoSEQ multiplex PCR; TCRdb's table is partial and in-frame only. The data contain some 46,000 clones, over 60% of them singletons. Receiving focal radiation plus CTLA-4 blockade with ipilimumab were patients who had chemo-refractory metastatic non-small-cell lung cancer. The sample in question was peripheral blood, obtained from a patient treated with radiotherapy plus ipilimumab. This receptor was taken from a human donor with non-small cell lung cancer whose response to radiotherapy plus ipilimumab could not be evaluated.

The DNA of the CDR3 is TGCGCCAGCAGCCAAACTGGGACAGGGGGTAGGCCAGATACGCAGTATTTT. Its translation: CASSQTGTGGRPDTQYF. The chain recombines TRBV4-1 with TRBJ2-3; the match to TRBD1 covers 11 bases. Looked up from germline, CDR1 is MGHRA and CDR2 is YSYEKL. CDR3 length: 17 amino acids. Trimming cost V 2 bases and J 4 bases; bases outside gene matches: 8.